The source of this TCR beta chain is a study of blood T cell repertoires in COVID-19. For the study at large: COVID-19 samples from acute and convalescent phases originated in the United States, Italy and Spain. From T cells, B-cell-depleted T cells, or PBMCs came the material, which was cDNA or gDNA.

The ends lost 2 bases at V and 5 bases at J; junction bases unmatched: 6. The CDR3 extends over 15 amino acids. Germline-derived CDR1 and CDR2 are SGHNT and YYREEE (reference sequence). Only in-frame clones appear in the TCRdb table, and some are missing; sequencing was by immunoSEQ multiplex PCR. The data contain 130,000 to 150,000 clones, 85% to 90% of them singletons. The TCR was taken from a woman aged 45-65 years with active or convalescent COVID-19. Input material: peripheral blood. The gene calls are TRBV5-4 and TRBJ2-1; 8 nucleotides agree with TRBD2. CDR3 nucleotide sequence: TGTGCCAGCAGCTTAGAGCGGGGGCCGCACAATGAGCAGTTCTTC. It is translated as CASSLERGPHNEQFF.